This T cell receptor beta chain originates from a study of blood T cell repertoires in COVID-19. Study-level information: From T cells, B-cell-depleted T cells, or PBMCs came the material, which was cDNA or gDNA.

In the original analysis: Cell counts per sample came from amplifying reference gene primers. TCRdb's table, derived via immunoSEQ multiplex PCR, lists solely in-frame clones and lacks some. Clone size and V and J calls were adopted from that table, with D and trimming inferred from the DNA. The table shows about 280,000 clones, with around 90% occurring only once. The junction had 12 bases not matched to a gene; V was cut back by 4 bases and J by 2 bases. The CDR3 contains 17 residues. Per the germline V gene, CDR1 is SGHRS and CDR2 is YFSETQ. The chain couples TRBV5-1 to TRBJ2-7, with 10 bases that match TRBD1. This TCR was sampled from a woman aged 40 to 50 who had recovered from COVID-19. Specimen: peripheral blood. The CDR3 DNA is TGCGCCAGCAGCCAGGTGGCAACCGGGACAGGGGCCTACGAGCAGTACTTC. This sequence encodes CASSQVATGTGAYEQYF.